Following are 25 T cell receptor beta chains from one sample sequenced in a study of cytomegalovirus exposure and HLA in healthy donors. Use of 60 Vbeta and 13 Jbeta primers characterized the PCR. This table comes from immunoSEQ multiplex PCR, and its TCRdb copy is limited to in-frame clones, with some not included. The sample has 150,000 to 200,000 clones, 80% seen once. Sequences were obtained from PBMCs. These receptors all come from a boy younger than 18 in good health and CMV-seronegative.

This clone has just a few counts. V usage is TRBV7-6 and J usage is TRBJ2-7, with D possibly being TRBD2 (6 bases). Between the trimmed V and J ends, which lost 1 base and 0 bases, there was a span of 13 bases. CDR1 and CDR2 from the germline V gene are SGHVS and FNYEAQ. This CDR3 is 16 amino acids long. CDR3 DNA sequence: TGTGCCAGCAGCTTAGTATATGGGGGGAGCTCCTACGAGCAGTACTTC. This translates into CASSLVYGGSSYEQYF.

J is TRBJ2-3 and V is TRBV7-9; TRBD1 is a possible D gene (5 bases). Germline values: CDR1 SEHNR, CDR2 FQNEAQ (reference sequence). V was trimmed by 0 bases and J by 4 bases, leaving 17 bases between them. The length of the CDR3 is 17 residues. CDR3 loop: CASSLAGAGLTPDTQYF. CDR3 DNA: TGTGCCAGCAGCTTAGCTGGGGCAGGGTTGACGCCAGATACGCAGTATTTT.

The J gene is TRBJ1-2, the V gene TRBV30, with TRBD1 matching 10 bases. The V and J ends lost 3 bases and 4 bases, in that order; junction bases with no gene match: 5. The germline V gene has CDR1 GTSNPN and CDR2 SVGIG (reference sequence). The CDR3 extends over 14 amino acids. The CDR3 loop reads CAWRTGGAGYGYTF. DNA for the CDR3: TGTGCCTGGAGGACAGGGGGCGCAGGCTATGGCTACACCTTC.

This sequence joins TRBV9 and TRBJ2-3; 9 nucleotides agree with TRBD2. The CDR3 is made up of 17 amino acids. Germline-derived CDR1 and CDR2 are SGDLS and YYNGEE. The V segment lost 0 bases and the J segment 0 bases; nucleotides outside the gene matches: 5. The CDR3 loop is CASSVGLAGRSTDTQYF. Here the CDR3 DNA reads TGTGCCAGCAGCGTAGGCCTAGCGGGACGTAGCACAGATACGCAGTATTTT. Based on the CDR3 plus reference TRBV9 and TRBJ2-3, the full variable domain is DSGVTQTPKHLITATGQRVTLRCSPRSGDLSVYWYQQSLDQGLQFLIQYYNGEERAKGNILERFSAQQFPDLHSELNLSSLELGDSALYFCASSVGLAGRSTDTQYFGPGTRLTVL.

The chain combines TRBV30 with TRBJ2-7; no firm D call. The V and J ends lost 3 bases and 6 bases respectively, with 18 bases between them. In germline, CDR1 is GTSNPN, CDR2 SVGIG (reference sequence). The CDR3 is 14 amino acids. The CDR3 DNA reads as TGTGCCTGGAGACCCCCGGCTAGTTCTATCGAGCAGTACTTC. It specifies CAWRPPASSIEQYF.

V and J are TRBV5-6 and TRBJ1-2; 8 nucleotides match TRBD1. V lost 5 bases and J lost 5; bases outside the gene matches: 8. Germline assignment: CDR1 SGHDT and CDR2 YYEEEE. This CDR3 contains 14 residues. In DNA form, the CDR3 reads TGTGCCAGCAGGACCGCAGGGGGCGGTTATGGCTACACCTTC. Its translation is CASRTAGGGYGYTF. The full variable domain, completed using reference TRBV5-6 and TRBJ1-2, is DAGVTQSPTHLIKTRGQQVTLRCSPKSGHDTVSWYQQALGQGPQFIFQYYEEEERQRGNFPDRFSGHQFPNYSSELNVNALLLGDSALYLCASRTAGGGYGYTFGSGTRLTVV.

This chain links TRBV19 with TRBJ1-2, with D possibly TRBD1 on 5 matching bases. The length of the CDR3 is 16 residues. CDR1 LNHDA and CDR2 SQIVND come from the germline V gene (reference sequence). Trimming removed 1 base at V and 6 bases at J, with 18 bases between. CDR3 sequence reads: CASSIAGQLLFDGYTF. CDR3 coding DNA: TGTGCCAGTAGTATAGCAGGGCAGCTACTTTTTGATGGCTACACCTTC.

The J gene is TRBJ1-3, the V gene TRBV7-9, with D tentatively TRBD1 (5 bases). This CDR3 spans 13 amino acids. Germline V gene data show CDR1 as SEHNR and CDR2 as FQNEAQ (reference sequence). Trimming pared 1 base from V and 6 bases from J, leaving 7 bases between. CDR3 amino acids: CASSLGGVNTIYF. The CDR3 nucleotides read TGTGCCAGCAGCTTAGGGGGGGTAAACACCATATATTTT.

This rearrangement joins TRBV5-1 to TRBJ1-2; D possibly corresponds to TRBD1 (6 bases). V was trimmed by 5 bases and J by 6 bases, leaving 14 bases between them. Germline-derived CDR1 and CDR2 are SGHRS and YFSETQ. CDR3 length: 13 amino acids. Here the CDR3 DNA reads TGCGCCAGCAGGGAATCAGGGGATCATGGCTACACCTTC. Translated: CASRESGDHGYTF.

This rearrangement joins TRBV7-2 to TRBJ1-1, with D unresolved. The CDR3 consists of 15 residues. V was shortened by 5 bases and J by 1 base, with 14 bases between the two germline ends. CDR1 is SGHTA and CDR2 is FQGNSA in the germline V gene. CDR3 amino acids: CASSPLDRENTEAFF. In DNA, the CDR3 is TGTGCCAGCAGCCCTTTGGACCGGGAGAACACTGAAGCTTTCTTT.

As for this clone: The sample has other DNA sequences that encode this CDR3 too. This chain connects TRBV4-3 to TRBJ2-5; maybe TRBD1 (5 bases). This CDR3 has 16 amino acids. CDR1 is LGHNA and CDR2 is YSLEER in the germline V gene. Trimming stripped 2 bases from V and 4 bases from J, with 17 bases between. The CDR3 region has the DNA TGCGCCAGCAGCCAAAGTGTGGGGCAGGGAAGAGAGACCCAGTACTTC. Translated: CASSQSVGQGRETQYF.

The V gene is TRBV10-3, the J gene TRBJ2-2; 12 bases map to TRBD2. J gave up 1 base and V 3 bases, and 3 bases lay outside the gene matches. The CDR3 sequence is 17 residues long. CDR1 is ENHRY, CDR2 SYGVKD, per germline. CDR3 loop: CAISERLAGENTGELFF. CDR3 DNA: TGTGCCATCAGTGAACGACTAGCGGGGGAGAACACCGGGGAGCTGTTTTTT.

This chain joins TRBV12-5 and TRBJ2-1; TRBD2 matches at 10 bases. There are 20 residues in the CDR3. CDR1 LGHNT and CDR2 FRNRAP come from the germline V gene. J gave up 2 bases and V 0 bases, and 13 bases lay outside the gene matches. Here the CDR3 reads CASGLVSLAGEWVPYNEQFF. In DNA, the CDR3 is TGTGCTAGTGGTTTGGTATCCCTAGCGGGAGAGTGGGTCCCCTACAATGAGCAGTTCTTC.

This rearrangement joins TRBV6-5 to TRBJ2-5, with D possibly TRBD1 on 5 matching bases. From germline, CDR1 is MNHEY and CDR2 SVGAGI. The V end lost 2 bases, the J end lost 2 bases, and 12 bases lay between the germline ends. This CDR3 contains 15 residues. The CDR3 loop is CASSYAAGLQETQYF. The DNA of the CDR3 is TGTGCCAGCAGTTACGCGGCAGGGCTTCAAGAGACCCAGTACTTC.

The V call is TRBV19, the J call TRBJ2-7; 9 nucleotides align to TRBD1. This CDR3 comprises 16 residues. Germline V gene lookup returns CDR1 LNHDA and CDR2 SQIVND (reference sequence). Trimming at V came to 4 bases and at J to 1 base, leaving 8 bases not matched to a gene. CDR3 in DNA: TGTGCCAGTAGTAAACGAACAGGGGGCGCGTCCTACGAGCAGTACTTC. Amino acid sequence: CASSKRTGGASYEQYF.

The chain recombines TRBV7-8 with TRBJ2-1; tentative D call: TRBD1 (5 bases). The length of the CDR3 is 12 residues. Germline-derived CDR1 and CDR2 are SGHVS and FQNEAQ. V was shortened by 10 bases and J by 8 bases, with 15 bases between the two germline ends. CDR3 bases: TGTGCCACGGGCTATCTCAGGGATGAGCAGTTCTTC. Amino acids: CATGYLRDEQFF.

Notes on this clone: The junction and the germline gene differ at one end; a read error may be behind it. The V and J genes are TRBV11-2 and TRBJ2-5; 8 positions agree with TRBD1. Germline assignment: CDR1 SGHAT and CDR2 FQNNGV. The CDR3 is 13 amino acids. The DNA of the CDR3 is TGTGCCAGCAGCCAGGGGGCTAGAGAGGCCCAGTACTTC. As protein: CASSQGAREAQYF.

This sequence joins TRBV14 and TRBJ1-2; D remains unclear. V was clipped by 5 bases and J by 4 bases, with 17 bases between them. This CDR3 has 15 residues. Germline-derived CDR1 and CDR2 are SGHDN and FVKESK. This chain's CDR3 is CASSSNGRHFYGYTF. CDR3 sequence (DNA): TGTGCCAGCAGCAGCAACGGTAGACACTTCTATGGCTACACCTTC.

The chain couples TRBV5-1 to TRBJ1-2; D gene uncertain. Germline-derived CDR1 and CDR2 are SGHRS and YFSETQ. The V end lost 1 base, the J end lost 0 bases, and 4 bases lay between the germline ends. The CDR3 spans 13 residues. Here the CDR3 reads CASSLQANYGYTF. CDR3 in DNA: TGCGCCAGCAGCTTGCAGGCTAACTATGGCTACACCTTC. Looking up the rest from reference TRBV5-1 and TRBJ1-2 gives the full variable domain: KAGVTQTPRYLIKTRGQQVTLSCSPISGHRSVSWYQQTPGQGLQFLFEYFSETQRNKGNFPGRFSGRQFSNSRSEMNVSTLELGDSALYLCASSLQANYGYTFGSGTRLTVV.

The table lists this clone with a count of one. V gene TRBV7-8 combines with J gene TRBJ2-5, with D possibly TRBD2 on 6 matching bases. Germline V gene data show CDR1 as SGHVS and CDR2 as FQNEAQ. CDR3 length: 17 amino acids. Trimming took 3 bases from V and 5 from J, leaving 22 bases between them. CDR3 in amino acids: CASSFPLAKPWGETQYF. In nucleotides, the CDR3 is TGTGCCAGCAGCTTTCCGCTAGCGAAGCCCTGGGGGGAGACCCAGTACTTC.

The chain joins TRBV30 to TRBJ1-2, with unresolved D. Deletions cut 0 bases from V and 2 bases from J, with 10 bases between. Germline V CDR1 and CDR2: GTSNPN, SVGIG (reference sequence). CDR3 size: 14 residues. CDR3 sequence reads: CAWSVALTNYGYTF. The CDR3 DNA reads TGTGCCTGGAGTGTGGCCTTAACCAACTATGGCTACACCTTC.

This clone was recorded a few times. The gene calls are TRBV9 and TRBJ1-2; TRBD1 matches at 8 bases. Germline loops: CDR1 SGDLS, CDR2 YYNGEE. The V segment lost 3 bases and the J segment 6 bases; nucleotides outside the gene matches: 4. The CDR3 totals 13 residues. The CDR3 loop reads CASSGDRGDGYTF. The CDR3 DNA reads TGTGCCAGCAGCGGTGACAGGGGAGATGGCTACACCTTC.

For the CDR3, the DNA is TGTGCCTGGAGTGCAACTGGACAGGGGCTATATGGCTACACCTTC. As protein: CAWSATGQGLYGYTF. V is TRBV30 and J is TRBJ1-2; 9 bases are a match to TRBD1. After removal of 1 base from V and 5 bases from J, the junction contained 8 bases not matched to a gene. Looked up from germline, CDR1 is GTSNPN and CDR2 is SVGIG (reference sequence). The CDR3 consists of 15 residues.

The rearrangement links TRBV11-2 to TRBJ2-1; 12 nucleotides agree with TRBD1. Per germline, CDR1 SGHAT and CDR2 FQNNGV. This CDR3 is 16 amino acids long. The V segment lost 1 base and the J segment 8 bases; nucleotides outside the gene matches: 6. The CDR3 here is CASSLVSGTGGDEQFF. In DNA, the CDR3 is TGTGCCAGCAGCTTAGTATCCGGGACAGGGGGCGATGAGCAGTTCTTC.

There are a few counts of this clone. V usage is TRBV6-5 and J usage is TRBJ2-7; D uncertain. V lost 8 bases and J lost 7, with 12 bases in between. The CDR3 runs 11 residues. Germline V gene lookup returns CDR1 MNHEY and CDR2 SVGAGI. The DNA for the CDR3 is TGTGCCAGCGCGGAAGGCCGGGAGCAGTACTTC. Translating it yields CASAEGREQYF.